Presented here are 26 T cell receptor beta chains from one specimen sequenced in a study of cytomegalovirus exposure and HLA in healthy donors. With 60 Vbeta and 13 Jbeta primers, the PCR was carried out. The repertoire was sequenced with immunoSEQ multiplex PCR; TCRdb's copy has only in-frame clones and lacks some. The sample yields about 97,000 clones, approximately 73% seen once. Sequencing was carried out using PBMCs. These receptors came from a man aged 35-49 years in good health and CMV-seronegative.

The V and J genes are TRBV30 and TRBJ2-2; perhaps TRBD1 as D (6 bases). This CDR3 is 14 amino acids long. V lost 5 bases and J 1 base, leaving 11 bases between the germline ends. The germline CDR1 and CDR2 sequences are GTSNPN and SVGIG (reference sequence). The DNA of the CDR3 is TGTGCCTGGGGGCCAGGGGTGAACACCGGGGAGCTGTTTTTT. Amino acids: CAWGPGVNTGELFF.

The V call is TRBV4-1, the J call TRBJ2-3, with 10 bases aligning to TRBD1. The CDR3 consists of 18 residues. Unmatched junction bases numbered 12, after V lost 2 bases and J lost 4 bases. The germline V gene has CDR1 MGHRA and CDR2 YSYEKL. In nucleotides, the CDR3 is TGCGCCAGCAGCCAAATTGGGCGCGACAGGGGGCTTGCAGATACGCAGTATTTT. Its protein is CASSQIGRDRGLADTQYF.

The rearrangement links TRBV5-6 to TRBJ1-6; D not resolved. The germline V and J ends were trimmed by 0 bases and 1 base, with 8 bases remaining between them. The CDR3 covers 16 residues. Germline V gene lookup returns CDR1 SGHDT and CDR2 YYEEEE. The CDR3 is CASSLVATSYNSPLHF. The CDR3 DNA is TGTGCCAGCAGCTTGGTAGCCACATCCTATAATTCACCCCTCCACTTT.

The CDR3 bases are TGTGCCAGCAGCGCCACGACAGGGCCGGCTGAAGCTTTCTTT. This encodes CASSATTGPAEAFF. The chain uses TRBV13 and TRBJ1-1; TRBD1 matches at 7 bases. V was clipped by 5 bases and J by 6 bases; unmatched bases: 9. Germline-derived CDR1 and CDR2 are PRHDT and FYEKMQ (reference sequence). The CDR3 is made up of 14 amino acids.

The gene calls are TRBV7-8 and TRBJ1-1; possibly TRBD1 for D (6 bases). The CDR3 sequence is 14 residues long. Germline assignment: CDR1 SGHVS and CDR2 FQNEAQ. Deletions cut 5 bases from V and 2 bases from J, with 12 bases between. CDR3 sequence reads: CASSGGHRNTEAFF. In DNA, the CDR3 is TGTGCCAGCAGCGGGGGACACCGTAACACTGAAGCTTTCTTT.

This chain uses TRBV5-1 with TRBJ2-2; D may be TRBD1 (6 bases). V lost 0 bases and J lost 0, with 9 bases in between. The length of the CDR3 is 16 residues. CDR1 and CDR2 from the germline V gene are SGHRS and YFSETQ. The CDR3 sequence: CASSLAAGANTGELFF. The CDR3 DNA reads as TGCGCCAGCAGCTTGGCGGCAGGGGCGAACACCGGGGAGCTGTTTTTT. The entire variable domain, with the rest obtained from reference TRBV5-1 and TRBJ2-2, is as follows: KAGVTQTPRYLIKTRGQQVTLSCSPISGHRSVSWYQQTPGQGLQFLFEYFSETQRNKGNFPGRFSGRQFSNSRSEMNVSTLELGDSALYLCASSLAAGANTGELFFGEGSRLTVL.

The J gene is TRBJ1-5, the V gene TRBV6-1, with D unresolved. V shed 7 bases and J shed 6 bases, with 19 bases lying between them. The germline CDR1 and CDR2 sequences are MNHNS and SASEGT. The CDR3 runs 15 residues. The CDR3 is CASNEVPGNFQPQHF. In DNA form, the CDR3 reads TGTGCCAGCAATGAGGTCCCGGGTAATTTTCAGCCCCAGCATTTT.

The table lists this clone with a few counts. The V gene is TRBV28, the J gene TRBJ2-7; weak D call: TRBD1 (5 bases). Deletions cut 1 base from V and 0 bases from J, with 10 bases between. This CDR3 contains 15 residues. CDR1 is MDHEN and CDR2 is SYDVKM in the germline V gene. The CDR3 bases are TGTGCCAGCAGTTTATCGCCAGGGCTCTCCTACGAGCAGTACTTC. This translates into CASSLSPGLSYEQYF.

The gene calls are TRBV6-6 and TRBJ1-2; D is ambiguous. Trimming took off 0 bases at V and 1 base at J, with 12 bases between the two ends. There are 16 residues in the CDR3. Germline V gene lookup returns CDR1 MNHNY and CDR2 SVGAGI (reference sequence). CDR3 region: CASSYSFGGDNYGYTF. CDR3 DNA: TGTGCCAGCAGTTACTCTTTCGGAGGAGATAACTATGGCTACACCTTC.

CDR3 bases: TGTGCCAGCTCACGTCCGGGACTAGGGATATACGAGCAGTACTTC. Translated: CASSRPGLGIYEQYF. The chain has TRBV18 and TRBJ2-7, with 8 bases that match TRBD2. This CDR3 contains 15 residues. Germline CDR1 reads KGHSH; CDR2 reads LQKENI. V trimming: 4 bases; J trimming: 4 bases; junction bases outside the gene matches: 9.

V usage is TRBV9 and J usage is TRBJ2-1, with TRBD2 matching over 7 bases. The junction had 6 bases not matched to a gene; V was cut back by 4 bases and J by 5 bases. The CDR3 is 14 residues long. CDR1 is SGDLS, CDR2 YYNGEE, per germline. The CDR3 DNA follows: TGTGCCAGCAGCAAGAAGGGGACTAACAATGAGCAGTTCTTC. Its protein is CASSKKGTNNEQFF.

This clone was seen a few times. The DNA of the CDR3 is TGTGCCAGTAGTATAGCAGCGGGGCTCTACGAGCAGTACGTC. Translated: CASSIAAGLYEQYV. V gene TRBV19 combines with J gene TRBJ2-7; 7 bases are a match to TRBD2. Unmatched junction bases numbered 3, after V lost 1 base and J lost 3 bases. The CDR3 contains 14 residues. The germline CDR1 and CDR2 sequences are LNHDA and SQIVND (reference sequence).

This clone showed up just a few times. The chain couples TRBV6-5 to TRBJ1-1; TRBD1 matches at 7 bases. The CDR3 length is 14 residues. Germline trimming cut 7 bases from V and 8 bases from J; bases unmatched to any gene: 13. Germline V gene sequence: CDR1 MNHEY, CDR2 SVGAGI. The chain's CDR3 is CASTQGKGGLEAFF. The CDR3 DNA sequence: TGTGCCAGCACCCAGGGGAAAGGGGGCCTCGAAGCTTTCTTT.

The J gene is TRBJ2-7, the V gene TRBV9; D is possibly TRBD1 (6 bases). The V end was cut by 3 bases, the J end by 3 bases, with 10 bases between. The CDR3 covers 13 residues. Germline lookup yields CDR1 SGDLS and CDR2 YYNGEE. CDR3 coding DNA: TGTGCCAGCAGCGCTCAGGACAGCTACGAGCAGTACTTC. Translation gives CASSAQDSYEQYF.

The rearrangement joins TRBV6-5 to TRBJ2-1; D is perhaps TRBD1 (6 bases). The ends were cut back, 5 bases at V and 3 bases at J, with 14 bases in the middle. The CDR3 loop spans 15 amino acids. The germline gives CDR1 MNHEY, CDR2 SVGAGI. CDR3 loop: CASSRAGTNYNEQFF. The CDR3 DNA reads TGTGCCAGCAGTCGAGCCGGGACAAACTACAATGAGCAGTTCTTC.

The J gene is TRBJ2-3, the V gene TRBV5-1, with 12 positions matching TRBD2. Germline assignment: CDR1 SGHRS and CDR2 YFSETQ. With 2 bases clipped from V and 0 bases from J, the junction kept 1 base outside the gene matches. CDR3 size: 16 residues. The CDR3 coding sequence is TGCGCCAGCAGCTTTGGACTAGCGGGGAGCACAGATACGCAGTATTTT. Its translation is CASSFGLAGSTDTQYF.

For this clone: Because the CDR3's place on the DNA is in doubt, the DNA is left out and the CDR3 is given as listed by TCRdb. The rearrangement joins TRBV5-5 to TRBJ1-1; the table calls TRBD1, which could not be checked here. Germline values: CDR1 SGHKS, CDR2 YYEKEE (reference sequence). The CDR3 has 13 residues if both end residues are counted. The CDR3 spells CASSFAGVPEAFF.

A single count supports this clone. J is TRBJ2-7 and V is TRBV5-1; 16 nucleotides match TRBD2. The CDR3 totals 16 residues. The germline V gene encodes CDR1 SGHRS and CDR2 YFSETQ. V shed 4 bases, J shed 6 bases, and the junction held 7 bases outside the gene matches. The CDR3 is CASSLSGLAGGSEQYF. The CDR3 DNA reads TGCGCCAGCAGCCTCTCGGGACTAGCGGGGGGGTCCGAGCAGTACTTC.

The rearrangement uses TRBV2 and TRBJ1-6, with TRBD1 matching over 9 bases. The CDR3 is 16 amino acids. The V gene's germline CDR1 is SNHLY and CDR2 FYNNEI. V gave up 2 bases and J gave up 7 bases; unmatched junction bases: 6. The CDR3 DNA reads as TGTGCCAGCAGTGAAATAGGGACAGGGCAGAATTCACCCCTCCACTTT. Translation: CASSEIGTGQNSPLHF.

J is TRBJ2-6 and V is TRBV7-8; possible D gene TRBD2, 6 bases. The CDR3 extends over 16 amino acids. The V and J ends lost 5 bases and 2 bases respectively, with 13 bases between them. Germline V lookup: CDR1 SGHVS, CDR2 FQNEAQ. The CDR3 DNA reads as TGTGCCAGCAGCCCGGGCGGGGTCCCTGGGGCCAACGTCCTGACTTTC. This encodes CASSPGGVPGANVLTF.

CDR3 loop: CASSLRKSPQETQYF. The CDR3 region has the DNA TGTGCCAGCAGTCTTAGAAAGTCGCCCCAAGAGACCCAGTACTTC. The chain employs TRBV13 and TRBJ2-5; no reliable D call. This CDR3 is built from 15 residues. Trimming pared 6 bases from V and 1 base from J, leaving 15 bases between. The germline V gene has CDR1 PRHDT and CDR2 FYEKMQ (reference sequence). Drawing the rest from reference TRBV13 and TRBJ2-5, the complete variable domain is AAGVIQSPRHLIKEKRETATLKCYPIPRHDTVYWYQQGPGQDPQFLISFYEKMQSDKGSIPDRFSAQQFSDYHSELNMSSLELGDSALYFCASSLRKSPQETQYFGPGTRLLVL.

The chain uses TRBV5-1 and TRBJ1-5, with D perhaps matching TRBD1 (5 bases). Deletions cut 2 bases from V and 5 bases from J, with 14 bases between. The CDR3 sequence is 15 residues long. Germline loops: CDR1 SGHRS, CDR2 YFSETQ. CDR3 DNA sequence: TGCGCCAGCAGCTTAGGCGTAACAGGCGATCAGCCCCAGCATTTT. Its protein is CASSLGVTGDQPQHF.

This clone has more than one count but fewer than ten. J is TRBJ1-2 and V is TRBV4-1; no clear D gene. Germline V gene lookup returns CDR1 MGHRA and CDR2 YSYEKL. V gave up 3 bases and J gave up 3 bases, with 17 bases separating them. The CDR3 totals 16 residues. CDR3 nucleotides: TGCGCCAGCAGCCAGGGAGACATCCGGGGAGACTATGGCTACACCTTC. It translates to CASSQGDIRGDYGYTF.

The chain combines TRBV5-6 with TRBJ2-7; 9 bases fit TRBD1. CDR3 length equals 15 residues. Germline V CDR1 and CDR2: SGHDT, YYEEEE. V lost 3 bases to trimming and J lost 4 bases; unmatched junction nucleotides: 8. CDR3 in amino acids: CASSSRSQGAYEQYF. The CDR3 DNA is TGTGCCAGCAGCTCCCGGTCACAGGGGGCTTACGAGCAGTACTTC.

This clone has just a few counts. V usage is TRBV19 and J usage is TRBJ2-7; no firm D call. The germline V and J ends were trimmed by 3 bases and 3 bases, with 12 bases remaining between them. CDR1 is LNHDA and CDR2 is SQIVND in the germline V gene (reference sequence). This CDR3 spans 14 amino acids. The CDR3 sequence is CASSMPRSGYEQYF. The CDR3 DNA is TGTGCCAGTAGTATGCCTCGGAGTGGCTACGAGCAGTACTTC.

The chain is built from TRBV6-5 and TRBJ1-2; a possible D gene is TRBD1 (5 bases). The length of the CDR3 is 12 residues. Germline V gene sequence: CDR1 MNHEY, CDR2 SVGAGI. Trimming took off 6 bases at V and 0 bases at J, with 5 bases between the two ends. This CDR3 is CASRGPNYGYTF. As DNA, the CDR3 is TGTGCCAGCAGGGGGCCTAACTATGGCTACACCTTC.